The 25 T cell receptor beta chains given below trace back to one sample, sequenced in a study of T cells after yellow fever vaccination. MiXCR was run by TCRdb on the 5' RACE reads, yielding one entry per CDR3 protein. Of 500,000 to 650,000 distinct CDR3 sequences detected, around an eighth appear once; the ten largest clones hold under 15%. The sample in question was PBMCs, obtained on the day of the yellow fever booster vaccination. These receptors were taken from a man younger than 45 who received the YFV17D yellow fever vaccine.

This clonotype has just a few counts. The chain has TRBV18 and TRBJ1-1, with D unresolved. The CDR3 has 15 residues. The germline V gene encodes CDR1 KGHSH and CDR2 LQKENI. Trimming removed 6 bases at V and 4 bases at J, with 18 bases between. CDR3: CASSPILMTGTEAFF. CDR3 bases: TGTGCCAGCTCTCCGATTCTCATGACGGGCACTGAAGCTTTCTTT.

The CDR3 bases are TGTGCCAGCACCTCCGTCGGGGAGCTGTTTTTT. This translates into CASTSVGELFF. The gene calls are TRBV12-3 or TRBV12-4 and TRBJ2-2; D is uncertain. CDR3 length: 11 residues. The V and J ends lost 7 bases and 7 bases respectively, with 7 bases between them.

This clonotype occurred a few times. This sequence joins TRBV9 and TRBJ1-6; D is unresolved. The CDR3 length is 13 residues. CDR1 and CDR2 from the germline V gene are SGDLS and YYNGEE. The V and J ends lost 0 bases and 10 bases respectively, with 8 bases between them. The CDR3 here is CASSVDVRSPLHF. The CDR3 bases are TGTGCCAGCAGCGTAGATGTGAGGTCACCCCTCCACTTT. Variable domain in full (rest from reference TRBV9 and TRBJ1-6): DSGVTQTPKHLITATGQRVTLRCSPRSGDLSVYWYQQSLDQGLQFLIQYYNGEERAKGNILERFSAQQFPDLHSELNLSSLELGDSALYFCASSVDVRSPLHFGNGTRLTVT.

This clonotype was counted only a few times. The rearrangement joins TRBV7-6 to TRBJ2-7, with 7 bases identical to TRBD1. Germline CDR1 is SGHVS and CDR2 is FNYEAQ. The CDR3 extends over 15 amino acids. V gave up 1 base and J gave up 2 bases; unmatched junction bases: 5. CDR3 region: CASSLEGTVAYEQYF. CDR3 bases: TGTGCCAGCAGCTTAGAAGGGACAGTGGCCTACGAGCAGTACTTC. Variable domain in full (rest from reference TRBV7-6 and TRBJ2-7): GAGVSQSPRYKVTKRGQDVALRCDPISGHVSLYWYRQALGQGPEFLTYFNYEAQQDKSGLPNDRFSAERPEGSISTLTIQRTEQRDSAMYRCASSLEGTVAYEQYFGPGTRLTVT.

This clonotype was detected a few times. The CDR3 reads CASSPGGGFEDTQYF. CDR3 DNA sequence: TGTGCCAGCAGCCCGGGTGGGGGCTTTGAAGATACGCAGTATTTT. The chain couples TRBV6-1 to TRBJ2-3; a possible D gene is TRBD1 (6 bases). This CDR3 is built from 15 residues. V shed 6 bases and J shed 5 bases, with 18 bases lying between them. CDR1 is MNHNS, CDR2 SASEGT, per germline.

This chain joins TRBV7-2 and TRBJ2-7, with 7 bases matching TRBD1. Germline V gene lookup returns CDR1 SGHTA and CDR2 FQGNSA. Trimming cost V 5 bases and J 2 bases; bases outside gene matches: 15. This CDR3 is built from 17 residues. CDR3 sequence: CASSLTPGQVRPYEQYF. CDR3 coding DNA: TGTGCCAGCAGCCTTACTCCCGGACAGGTGCGTCCCTACGAGCAGTACTTC.

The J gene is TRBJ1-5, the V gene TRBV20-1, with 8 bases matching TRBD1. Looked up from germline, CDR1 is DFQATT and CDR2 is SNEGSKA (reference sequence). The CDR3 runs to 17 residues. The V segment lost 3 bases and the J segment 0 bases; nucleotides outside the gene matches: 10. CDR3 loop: CSASDRGAKFSNQPQHF. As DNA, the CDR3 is TGCAGTGCTAGTGACAGGGGCGCTAAATTTAGCAATCAGCCCCAGCATTTT.

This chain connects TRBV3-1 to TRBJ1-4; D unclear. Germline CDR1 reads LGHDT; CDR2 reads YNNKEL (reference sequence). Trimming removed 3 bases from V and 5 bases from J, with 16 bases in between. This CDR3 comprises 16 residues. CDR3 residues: CASSHYTTTGNEKLFF. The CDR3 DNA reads TGTGCCAGCAGCCACTACACCACCACGGGAAATGAAAAACTGTTTTTT.

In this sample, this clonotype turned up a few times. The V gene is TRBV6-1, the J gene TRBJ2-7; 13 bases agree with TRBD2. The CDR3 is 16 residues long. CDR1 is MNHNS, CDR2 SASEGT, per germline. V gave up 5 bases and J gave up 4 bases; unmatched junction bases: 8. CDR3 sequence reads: CASSKNGLAGVYEQYF. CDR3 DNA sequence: TGTGCCAGCAGTAAAAACGGACTAGCGGGAGTTTACGAGCAGTACTTC.

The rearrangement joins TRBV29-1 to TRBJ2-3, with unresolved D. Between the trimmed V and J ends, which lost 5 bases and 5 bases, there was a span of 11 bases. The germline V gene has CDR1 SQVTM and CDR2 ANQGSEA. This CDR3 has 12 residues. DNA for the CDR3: TGCAGCGTTACCACACTGGGAGATACGCAGTATTTT. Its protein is CSVTTLGDTQYF.

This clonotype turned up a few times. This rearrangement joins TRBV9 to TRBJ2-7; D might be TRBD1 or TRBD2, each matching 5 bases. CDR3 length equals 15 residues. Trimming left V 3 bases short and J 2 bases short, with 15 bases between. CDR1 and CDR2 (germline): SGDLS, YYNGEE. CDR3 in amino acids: CASSAGALTAYEQYF. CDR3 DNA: TGTGCCAGCAGCGCCGGGGCCCTGACGGCCTACGAGCAGTACTTC.

The CDR3, as DNA: TGTGCCAGTAGATCACAGGGAGTTTGGGATGGCTACACCTTC. Translated, it gives CASRSQGVWDGYTF. The rearrangement links TRBV19 to TRBJ1-2; D is possibly TRBD1 (6 bases). Trimming stripped 6 bases from V and 6 bases from J, with 17 bases between. This CDR3 comprises 14 residues. Germline CDR1 and CDR2: LNHDA and SQIVND (reference sequence).

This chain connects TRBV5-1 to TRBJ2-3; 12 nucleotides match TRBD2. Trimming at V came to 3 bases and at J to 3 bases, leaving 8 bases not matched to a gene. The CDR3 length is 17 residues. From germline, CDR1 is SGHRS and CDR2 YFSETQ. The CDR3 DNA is TGCGCCAGCAGCTCGGGACTAGCGGGTGTGGGGACAGATACGCAGTATTTT. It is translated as CASSSGLAGVGTDTQYF.

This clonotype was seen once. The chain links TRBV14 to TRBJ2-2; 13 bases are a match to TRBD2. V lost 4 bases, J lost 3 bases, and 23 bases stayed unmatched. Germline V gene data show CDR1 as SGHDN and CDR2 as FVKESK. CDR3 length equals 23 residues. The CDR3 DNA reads TGTGCCAGCAGCCCTAAATCGCCAAGAAGGGGGACTAGCGGGACGGGATACACCGGGGAGCTGTTTTTT. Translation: CASSPKSPRRGTSGTGYTGELFF.

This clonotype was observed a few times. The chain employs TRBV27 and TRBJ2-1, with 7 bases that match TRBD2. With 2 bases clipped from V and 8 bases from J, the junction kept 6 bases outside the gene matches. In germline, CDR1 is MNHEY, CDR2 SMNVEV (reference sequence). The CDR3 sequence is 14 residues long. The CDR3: CASSLGGGNYEQFF. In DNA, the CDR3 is TGTGCCAGCAGTTTAGGGGGGGGAAACTATGAGCAGTTCTTC.

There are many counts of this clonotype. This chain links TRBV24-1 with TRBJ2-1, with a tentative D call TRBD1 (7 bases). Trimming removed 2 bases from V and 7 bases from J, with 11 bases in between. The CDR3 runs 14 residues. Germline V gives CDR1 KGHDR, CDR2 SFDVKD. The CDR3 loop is CATSDSAGGNEQFF. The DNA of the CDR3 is TGTGCCACCAGTGATTCAGCAGGGGGGAATGAGCAGTTCTTC.

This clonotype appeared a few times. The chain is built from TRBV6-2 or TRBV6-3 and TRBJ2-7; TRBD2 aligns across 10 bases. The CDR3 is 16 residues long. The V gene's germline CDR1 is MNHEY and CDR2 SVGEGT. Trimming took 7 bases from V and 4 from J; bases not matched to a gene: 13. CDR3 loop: CASNTYLRTSGYEQYF. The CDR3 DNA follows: TGTGCCAGCAATACCTACCTTAGGACTAGCGGATACGAGCAGTACTTC.

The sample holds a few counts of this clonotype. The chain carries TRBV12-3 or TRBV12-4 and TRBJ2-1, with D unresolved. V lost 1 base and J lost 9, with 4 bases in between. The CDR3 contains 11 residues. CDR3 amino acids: CASSLVAEQFF. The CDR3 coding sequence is TGTGCCAGCAGTTTAGTAGCTGAGCAGTTCTTC.

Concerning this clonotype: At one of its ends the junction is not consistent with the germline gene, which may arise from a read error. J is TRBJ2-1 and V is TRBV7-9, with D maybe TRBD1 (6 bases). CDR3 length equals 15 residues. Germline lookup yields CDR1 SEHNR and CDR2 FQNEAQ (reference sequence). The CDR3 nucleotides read TGTGCCAGCAGCCAACGTGGGACACTATACAATGAGCGGTTCTTC. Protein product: CASSQRGTLYNERFF.

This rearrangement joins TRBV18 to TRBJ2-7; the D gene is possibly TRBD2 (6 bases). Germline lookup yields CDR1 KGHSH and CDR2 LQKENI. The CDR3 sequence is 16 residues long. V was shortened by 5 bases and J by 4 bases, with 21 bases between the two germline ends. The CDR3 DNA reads TGTGCCAGCTCATACTGGAGGGCTTCCACTTTTTACGAGCAGTACTTC. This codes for CASSYWRASTFYEQYF.

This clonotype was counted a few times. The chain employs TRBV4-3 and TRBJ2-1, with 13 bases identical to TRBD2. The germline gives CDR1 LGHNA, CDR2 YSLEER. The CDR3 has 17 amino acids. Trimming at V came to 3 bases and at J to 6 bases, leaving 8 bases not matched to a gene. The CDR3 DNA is TGCGCCAGCAGCCACCAACCGGGACTAGCGGGAATCAATGAGCAGTTCTTC. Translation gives CASSHQPGLAGINEQFF.

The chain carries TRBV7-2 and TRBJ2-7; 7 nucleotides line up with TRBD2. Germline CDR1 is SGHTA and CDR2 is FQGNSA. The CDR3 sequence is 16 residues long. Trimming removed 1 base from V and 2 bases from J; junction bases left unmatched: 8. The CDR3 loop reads CASSLGGSLSPYEQYF. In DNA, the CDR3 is TGTGCCAGCAGCTTAGGCGGGAGTTTGAGTCCCTACGAGCAGTACTTC.

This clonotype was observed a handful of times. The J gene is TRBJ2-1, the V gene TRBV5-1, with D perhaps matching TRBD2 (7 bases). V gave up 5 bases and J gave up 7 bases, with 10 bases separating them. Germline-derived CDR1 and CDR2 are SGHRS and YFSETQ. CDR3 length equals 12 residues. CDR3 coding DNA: TGCGCCAGCAGAGGGGGGGCTAATGAGCAGTTCTTC. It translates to CASRGGANEQFF.

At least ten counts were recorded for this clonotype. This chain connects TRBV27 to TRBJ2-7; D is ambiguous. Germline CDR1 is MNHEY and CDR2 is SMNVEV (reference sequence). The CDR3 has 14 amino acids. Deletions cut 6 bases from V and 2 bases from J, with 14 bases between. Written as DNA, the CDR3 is TGTGCCAGCAGCCGCTCCTTGCTCCCCTACGAGCAGTACTTC. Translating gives CASSRSLLPYEQYF.

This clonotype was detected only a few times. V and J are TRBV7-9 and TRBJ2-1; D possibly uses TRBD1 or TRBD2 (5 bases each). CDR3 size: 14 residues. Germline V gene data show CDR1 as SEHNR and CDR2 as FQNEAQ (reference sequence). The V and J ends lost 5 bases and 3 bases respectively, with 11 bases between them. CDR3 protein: CASSRRDGYNEQFF. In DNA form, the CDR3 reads TGTGCCAGCAGCAGACGGGACGGCTACAATGAGCAGTTCTTC.